The clone carrying this T cell receptor (beta chain) was recorded only once. The data are from a study of blood T cell repertoires in COVID-19. At the level of the study: Italy, Spain and the United States were the sources of the convalescent and acute COVID-19 samples.

The V and J ends lost 2 bases and 4 bases respectively, with 9 bases between them. From germline, CDR1 is MGHRA and CDR2 YSYEKL. The CDR3 contains 13 residues. The assay was immunoSEQ multiplex PCR, and TCRdb's table has in-frame clones only and misses some. The sample includes about 7,300 clones, 75% to 90% of them seen just once. The chain has TRBV4-1 and TRBJ2-7; no firm D call. Material: peripheral blood. The receptor's source is a human donor with active COVID-19. The donor label of this sample is uncertain. The CDR3 region is CASSQRDNYEQYF. The CDR3, as DNA: TGCGCCAGCAGCCAACGTGACAATTACGAGCAGTACTTC.